This T cell receptor (beta chain) was sequenced during a study of cytomegalovirus exposure and HLA in healthy donors (dated 2017 in TCRdb). General notes on the study: In an earlier analysis of about 560 of the donors, 250 to 350 Gb of sequence data and 100 million or so unique TCR beta sequences from 150 million to 200 million T cells were reported. Roughly 300 gigabases of sequencing data and approximately 80 million unique TCR sequences were included in an early release covering under 650 HLA-typed donors. The genetic ancestry cluster associated with self-reported Caucasian donors included approximately 85% of the roughly 390 genotyped donors. The study was designed to test whether signatures of past pathogen exposure could be identified by cataloging public T cell receptors. Using immunosequencing, the study profiled T cell repertoires from around 670 subjects and related those repertoires to cytomegalovirus serostatus. Along with the approximately 700-subject first cohort, a separate validation cohort of over a hundred different subjects was used. The study combined high-throughput TCR immunosequencing, statistical association of individual TCRs with disease status, and machine learning to predict cytomegalovirus infection status. A later analysis re-analyzed previously published TCR beta repertoires from 660 or so donors and added high-resolution HLA genotyping to study TCR occurrence patterns. Rather than using new phenotypic data, the later analysis identified candidate immune exposures from TCR beta sequences and from how often those sequences occurred across donors. To decide whether each TCR beta V gene segment behaved as functional or pseudogenic, an earlier analysis of some 580 of the donors relied on high-throughput TCR beta sequencing. Donor age, sex, ethnicity and CMV serostatus were compiled alongside the repertoire data. A later genetic analysis took genome-wide SNP genotypes for about three fifths of the 666 donors and used that subset as a discovery cohort. All discovery cohort repertoires had been generated using a single sequencing platform. HLA typing covered class I and class II loci at four-digit resolution. The number of typed donors differed by locus: about 629-630 for A, B, C, DRB1 and DQB1; approximately 540 for DQA1; some 590 for DPA1; and some 450 for DPB1. About five DR-DQ haplotypes were handled as single units for association and clustering because linkage in the cohort was strong. Among a few hundred genotyped donors of the cohort, an average of approximately 240,000 unique TCR beta nucleotide sequences were sequenced per donor, roughly 18% of them non-productive.

The CDR3 has 12 amino acids, counting the end cysteine and phenylalanine. CDR3 DNA is the only sequence kept; it has 36 bases, read in frame from the first base. V loses 5 bases, J loses 6 bases, and the germline ends lie 10 bases apart. Based on the germline V gene, the CDR1 and CDR2 sequences are SGHAT and FQNNGV. This clone came up a few times. What antigen it recognizes has not been identified. Nothing much larger sits one base from this clone, and base qualities are not available. Libraries were built with the immunoSEQ multiplex PCR assay. A mixture of 60 forward primers for TCR Vbeta segments and 13 reverse primers for TCR Jbeta segments was used in the multiplex PCR. The CDR3 region of rearranged TCR beta genes was amplified from genomic DNA by a multiplex PCR assay. Amplified TCR beta libraries were sequenced as 87-base-pair reads on the Illumina HiSeq System. The source study handled its data this way. A later analysis tallied some 79 million unique TCR beta chains across the 666 repertoires, and around 9.9 million of those chains were shared by two or more donors. A nearest-neighbor algorithm error-corrected the raw reads and collapsed the reads into unique sequences, merging closely related sequences to remove PCR and sequencing errors. CDR3 sequences were aligned to IMGT reference sequences to assign V, D and J gene segments. For a sequence to be retained, a match of at least six nucleotides to both a V gene segment and a J gene segment was required. Rearrangements were classified as productive when the CDR3 lacked stop codons and remained in frame with V and J, and all other rearrangements were classified as non-productive. Following IMGT convention, CDR3 was defined as the stretch from the second conserved V-encoded cysteine up to the conserved J-encoded phenylalanine. The earlier analysis of fewer than 750 of the donors excluded sequences that lacked an unambiguous match to a single V gene segment. In an earlier analysis of about 590 of the donors, a V segment was called functional when productive rearrangements were above 56.7%, and segregating when the standard deviation between donors exceeded 5%. A statistical classification framework was built to diagnose cytomegalovirus status from the catalog of TCR beta chain sequences. V and J gene assignment, in a later analysis, came from comparing TCR nucleotide sequences with IMGT/GENE-DB human TR gene sequences. In a later analysis, CDR3 sequences and most-parsimonious VDJ recombination scenarios were assigned using the TCRdist pipeline. In a later analysis, each TCR beta chain was defined by its CDR3 amino acid sequence together with its V-gene family, and reads lacking a unique V-gene family were excluded. A later analysis removed nearly 600 highly shared, low-generation-probability nucleotide sequences to deal with suspected cross-contamination and a sequencing artifact. In a later analysis, a clonal expansion index for each public chain was calculated from normalized within-repertoire ranks of inferred template counts. In a later analysis, generation probabilities were computed with a VDJ recombination model fitted to out-of-frame rearrangements, and the resulting probabilities were checked against IGoR. In a later analysis, hypergeometric tests were used to score TCR-TCR, TCR-HLA and TCR-CMV co-occurrence, with a repertoire-size bias correction applied to TCR pairs. False discovery rates were estimated in a later analysis by permuting HLA or CMV assignments 20 times. In a later analysis, co-occurring TCRs were grouped using DBSCAN, and TCRdist sequence similarity was added for clustering within HLA-allele-positive subsets. Co-occurrence clustering excluded repertoires with fewer than 30,000 or more than 120,000 public chains, plus five with anomalous nucleotide sharing. Imported from immuneACCESS, the table was reduced by TCRdb to in-frame sequences with V and J called. These copies leave out some clones; in studies compared against another copy, an unresolved V gene accounts for under half, and the cause of the remainder is not known. That table furnishes V, J and clone size, whereas the DNA furnished D and trimming. The sample profile shows 100,000 to 150,000 clones; around 76% of them were found once. The top ten clones comprise about 7.3% of the sample.

The cohort consisted of approximately 690 healthy bone marrow donors. At the time of sampling, every cohort member was nominally healthy, though immune exposures that went unrecorded were likely present. The donor was CMV seronegative and was included in the group of about 400 seronegative cohort members. A peripheral blood sample was collected from each donor, and TCR beta sequencing was performed on peripheral blood mononuclear cells. The Qiagen DNeasy Blood Extraction Kit was used to extract genomic DNA from the blood cell samples. What the study reported, not specific to this receptor: Most TCR sequences were observed very rarely across donors, whereas some public TCRs were present in many individuals. In a later analysis, TCR association rates were found to vary across HLA loci, with the most associated TCRs seen for DRB1 alleles and the fewest for HLA-C alleles. The authors suggested that the approach could potentially be extended to other disease states and immunological phenotypes. When HLA alleles, especially DR and DQ, strongly co-occurred, TCR associations were difficult to assign to individual alleles. Sequencing depth was assumed to be roughly uniform across donors in the presence/absence analyses, though that assumption may not hold. Most CMV-associated TCR beta chains appeared to be HLA-restricted in a later analysis, and the HLA associations seemed to be driven largely by CMV exposure. An association between a missense DCLRE1C variant and V-gene and J-gene trimming of TCR beta chains was found in a later genetic analysis and replicated in an independent cohort. In an earlier analysis of 500 to 650 of the donors, most TCR beta V segments appeared in productive rearrangements about 87% or about 30% of the time, broadly matching IMGT annotations. The cohort was sequenced for TCR beta chains only, and without alpha or paired-chain data the features that could be detected were limited. Linkage disequilibrium might explain the correlated functional status among segregating V segments, but an unknown experimental factor could not be excluded. A further reported finding was that TCR beta sequences accurately predicted the HLA-A and HLA-B alleles for most subjects in the first cohort. In vitro tests confirmed that a few of the cytomegalovirus-associated TCR beta chains recognize cytomegalovirus antigens. A later analysis found that HLA-associated TCR beta chains were more clonally expanded and had lower generation probabilities than equally common non-associated chains. The study gave a list of around 170 TCR beta chains associated with cytomegalovirus. Because HLA typing was unavailable for some donors at each locus, only the typed subset was used in association tests. In a later genetic analysis, fewer N-insertions in productive TCRs were reported among donors in an Asian-associated ancestry cluster than the roughly 670-donor mean. A cluster of highly shared sequence variants was judged likely to be a technical artifact of the sequencing pipeline. In a later analysis, several top co-occurrence clusters were reported to appear linked to parvovirus B19, influenza, CMV and Epstein-Barr virus. The classifier was reported to diagnose cytomegalovirus status with high specificity and sensitivity in both the original and validation cohorts. A later analysis associated some 17,000 TCR beta sequences with specific HLA alleles at a false discovery rate of 0.05. The earlier analysis of 587 of the donors excluded some 15 rarely observed V segments, including chromosome 9 orphons, because counts were too low. Immune exposure information for the cohort was limited to CMV serostatus. Some IMGT-functional V segments, including TRBV6-2 and TRBV6-3, could not be told apart with the 87-base-pair reads, so those segments were excluded.

Sequences were obtained from PBMCs. The chain joins TRBV11-2 to TRBJ2-5, with TRBD1 as a weak D call on 5 bases. The source of this sequence is a male donor in good health and CMV-seronegative. The CDR3 loop reads CASSLGAQTQYF. The nucleotide sequence is TGTGCCAGCAGCCTAGGGGCGCAGACCCAGTACTTC.